A selection of T cell receptor beta chains follows, all from one sample in a study of cytomegalovirus exposure and HLA in healthy donors. The repertoire was sequenced with immunoSEQ multiplex PCR; TCRdb's copy has only in-frame clones and lacks some. The sample spans 100,000 to 150,000 clones; the ten largest clones claim around 2.4%. The sequencing input was PBMCs. Receptor source: a man in his forties or fifties in good health and CMV-seronegative. Each CDR3 is given with its conserved first and last residue. D genes are given only for firm matches.

d_call,v_call,j_call,cdr3_aa,cdr3_nt
TRBD1,TRBV10-3,TRBJ1-1,CAIRDRRGGRSTEAFF,TGTGCCATCAGGGACAGGCGCGGGGGGAGGAGTACTGAAGCTTTCTTT
TRBD2,TRBV4-3,TRBJ2-7,CASSRGLAGVYDEQYF,TGCGCCAGCAGCCGAGGACTAGCGGGAGTCTACGACGAGCAGTACTTC
TRBD2,TRBV19,TRBJ2-3,CASAGEDTQYF,TGTGCCAGTGCGGGAGAAGACACGCAGTATTTT
TRBD1,TRBV7-8,TRBJ1-3,CASSPTGVTGNTIYF,TGTGCCAGCAGCCCTACAGGGGTTACTGGAAACACCATATATTTT
-,TRBV10-3,TRBJ2-3,CAISLSTDTQYF,TGTGCCATCAGTCTTAGCACAGATACGCAGTATTTT
-,TRBV28,TRBJ1-2,CASSLSKNYGYTF,TGTGCCAGCAGTTTATCCAAAAACTATGGCTACACCTTC
TRBD1,TRBV2,TRBJ1-2,CASRGDRENNYGYTF,TGTGCCAGCAGGGGGGACAGGGAAAATAACTATGGCTACACCTTC
TRBD1,TRBV10-3,TRBJ1-5,CAISPTGGGNQPQHF,TGTGCCATCAGCCCTACAGGGGGCGGAAATCAGCCCCAGCATTTT
-,TRBV11-3,TRBJ1-1,CASSLWSGAGDTEAFF,TGTGCCAGCAGCTTGTGGTCGGGGGCGGGAGACACTGAAGCTTTCTTT
-,TRBV5-1,TRBJ2-6,CASSLVRDSGANVLTF,TGCGCCAGCAGCTTGGTCAGGGACTCTGGGGCCAACGTCCTGACTTTC
-,TRBV30,TRBJ1-4,CAWNQGWEKLFF,TGTGCCTGGAATCAGGGGTGGGAAAAACTGTTTTTT
-,TRBV19,TRBJ1-5,CASSPQASPQHF,TGTGCCAGTAGTCCACAGGCCTCCCCCCAGCATTTT
TRBD1,TRBV19,TRBJ2-3,CASRQGTGLTDTQYF,TGTGCCAGCAGGCAGGGGACAGGCCTAACAGATACGCAGTATTTT
-,TRBV18,TRBJ1-1,CASLPGLNTEAFF,TGTGCCAGCTTGCCGGGACTAAACACTGAAGCTTTCTTT
TRBD1,TRBV28,TRBJ1-2,CASSFGQGVGYGYTF,TGTGCCAGCAGTTTCGGACAGGGGGTAGGGTATGGCTACACCTTC
-,TRBV28,TRBJ2-3,CATSLERRLDTQYF,TGTGCCACCTCATTGGAGAGGAGGCTGGATACGCAGTATTTT
TRBD1,TRBV11-2,TRBJ2-5,CASSFGRGQGKGTQYF,TGTGCCAGCAGCTTCGGACGAGGACAGGGTAAAGGGACCCAGTACTTC